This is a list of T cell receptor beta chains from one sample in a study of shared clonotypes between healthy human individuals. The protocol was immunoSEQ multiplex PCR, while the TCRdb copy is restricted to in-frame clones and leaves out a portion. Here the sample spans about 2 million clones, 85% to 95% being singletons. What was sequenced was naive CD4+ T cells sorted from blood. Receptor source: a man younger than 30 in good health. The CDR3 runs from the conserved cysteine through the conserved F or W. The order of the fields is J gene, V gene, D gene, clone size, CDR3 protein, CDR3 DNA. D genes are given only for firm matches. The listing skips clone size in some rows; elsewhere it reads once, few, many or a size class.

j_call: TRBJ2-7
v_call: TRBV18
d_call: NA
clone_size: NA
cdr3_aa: CASSPRDKYEQYF
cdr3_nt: TGTGCCAGCTCACCCAGGGACAAATACGAGCAGTACTTC

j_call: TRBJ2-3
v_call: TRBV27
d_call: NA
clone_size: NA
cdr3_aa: CASTPGRTKGWGTDTQYF
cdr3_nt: TGTGCCAGCACCCCGGGACGCACTAAGGGTTGGGGCACAGATACGCAGTATTTT

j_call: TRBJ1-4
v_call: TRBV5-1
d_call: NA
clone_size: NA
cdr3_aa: CASSLGRFNEKLFF
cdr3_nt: TGCGCCAGCAGCTTGGGACGGTTTAATGAAAAACTGTTTTTT

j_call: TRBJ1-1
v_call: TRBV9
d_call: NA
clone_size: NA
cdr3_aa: CASSVDIGGTEAFF
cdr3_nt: TGTGCCAGCAGCGTAGATATAGGGGGGACTGAAGCTTTCTTT

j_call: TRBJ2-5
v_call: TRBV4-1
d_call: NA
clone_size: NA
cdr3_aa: CASSQPLLGDPETQYF
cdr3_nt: TGCGCCAGCAGCCAGCCTCTGCTCGGGGATCCGGAGACCCAGTACTTC

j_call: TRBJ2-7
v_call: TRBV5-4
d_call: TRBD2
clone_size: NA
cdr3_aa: CASSQGDSGADEQYF
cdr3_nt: TGTGCCAGCAGCCAGGGCGATAGCGGGGCCGACGAGCAGTACTTC

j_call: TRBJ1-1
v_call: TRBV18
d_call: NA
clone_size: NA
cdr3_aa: CASSPPGKGMNTEAFF
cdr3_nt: TGTGCCAGCTCACCCCCAGGAAAGGGAATGAACACTGAAGCTTTCTTT

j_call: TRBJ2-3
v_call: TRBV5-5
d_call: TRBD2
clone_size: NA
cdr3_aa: CASSLGTSGRDSTDTQYF
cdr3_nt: TGTGCCAGCAGCTTGGGGACTAGCGGGAGGGATAGCACAGATACGCAGTATTTT

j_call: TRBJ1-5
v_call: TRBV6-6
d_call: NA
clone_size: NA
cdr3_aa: CASTNIGGPQHF
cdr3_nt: TGTGCCAGCACCAACATTGGGGGGCCCCAGCATTTT

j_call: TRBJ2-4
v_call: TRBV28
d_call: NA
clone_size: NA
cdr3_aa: CASSPPSGQGRSKNIQYF
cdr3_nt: TGTGCCAGCAGTCCTCCTTCAGGGCAGGGCCGATCCAAAAACATTCAGTACTTC

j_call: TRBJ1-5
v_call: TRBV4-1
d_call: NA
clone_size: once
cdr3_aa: CASSQEGGRGNQPQHF
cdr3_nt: TGCGCCAGCAGCCAAGAGGGCGGACGGGGCAATCAGCCCCAGCATTTT

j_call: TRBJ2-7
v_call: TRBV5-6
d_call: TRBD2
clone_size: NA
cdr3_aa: CASSYGTSGRSDYEQYF
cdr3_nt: TGTGCCAGCAGCTATGGGACTAGCGGGAGGAGTGATTACGAGCAGTACTTC

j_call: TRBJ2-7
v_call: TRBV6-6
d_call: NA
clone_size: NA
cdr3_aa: CASRTGTGDWEQYF
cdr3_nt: TGTGCCAGCAGGACCGGGACTGGGGACTGGGAGCAGTACTTC

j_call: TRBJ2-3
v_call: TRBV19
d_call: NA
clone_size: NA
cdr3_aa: CASSSQGTDTQYF
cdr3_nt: TGTGCCAGTAGTTCTCAGGGCACAGATACGCAGTATTTT

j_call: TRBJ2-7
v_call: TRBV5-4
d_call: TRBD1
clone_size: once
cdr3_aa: CASSSPGQGFYEQYF
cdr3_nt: TGTGCCAGCAGCTCTCCGGGACAGGGGTTTTACGAGCAGTACTTC

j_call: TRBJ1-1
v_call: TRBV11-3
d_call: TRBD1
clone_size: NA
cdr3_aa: CASSEGQGLSTEAFF
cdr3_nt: TGTGCCAGCAGCGAGGGACAGGGACTGTCGACTGAAGCTTTCTTT

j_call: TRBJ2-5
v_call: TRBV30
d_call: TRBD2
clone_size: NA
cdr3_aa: CAWTLGRAGGHQETQYF
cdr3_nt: TGTGCCTGGACTCTCGGTCGAGCGGGGGGCCACCAAGAGACCCAGTACTTC

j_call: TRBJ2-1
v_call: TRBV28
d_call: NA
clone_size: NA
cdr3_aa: CASRASGLTPSYNEQFF
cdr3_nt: TGTGCCAGCAGAGCATCGGGACTTACACCCTCCTACAATGAGCAGTTCTTC

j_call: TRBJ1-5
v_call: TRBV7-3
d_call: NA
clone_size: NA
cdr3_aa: CASSLKPTQRPPNQPQHF
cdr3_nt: TGTGCCAGCAGCTTAAAGCCCACACAGAGGCCACCAAATCAGCCCCAGCATTTT

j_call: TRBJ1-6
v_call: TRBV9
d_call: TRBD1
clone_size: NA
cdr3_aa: CASSEMTGLGNNSPLHF
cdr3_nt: TGTGCCAGCAGCGAGATGACAGGGTTAGGAAATAATTCACCCCTCCACTTT

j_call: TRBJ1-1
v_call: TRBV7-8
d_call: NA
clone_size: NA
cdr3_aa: CASSRRQAAEAFF
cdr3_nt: TGTGCCAGCAGCCGTAGACAGGCCGCTGAAGCTTTCTTT

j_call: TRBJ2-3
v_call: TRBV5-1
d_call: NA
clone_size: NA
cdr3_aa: CASSLDRADTQYF
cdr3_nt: TGCGCCAGCAGCTTGGACCGGGCAGATACGCAGTATTTT

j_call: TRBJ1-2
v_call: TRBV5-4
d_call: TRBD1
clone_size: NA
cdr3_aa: CASSQDRVFYGYTF
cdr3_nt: TGTGCCAGCAGCCAGGACAGGGTATTCTATGGCTACACCTTC

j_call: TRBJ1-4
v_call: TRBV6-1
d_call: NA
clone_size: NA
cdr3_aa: CASSGVGGTNEKLFF
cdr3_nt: TGTGCCAGCAGTGGGGTCGGGGGAACTAATGAAAAACTGTTTTTT

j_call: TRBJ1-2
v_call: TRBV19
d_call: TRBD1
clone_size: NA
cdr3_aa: CASSLDRGAYGYTF
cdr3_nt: TGTGCCAGTAGTCTCGACAGGGGGGCCTATGGCTACACCTTC

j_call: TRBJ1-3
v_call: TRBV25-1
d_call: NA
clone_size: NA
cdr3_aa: CASTEGGNTIYF
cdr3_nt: TGTGCCAGCACCGAAGGCGGAAACACCATATATTTT

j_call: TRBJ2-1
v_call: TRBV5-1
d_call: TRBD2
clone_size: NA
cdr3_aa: CASSLAGLAGIEQFF
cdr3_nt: TGCGCCAGCAGCTTGGCCGGACTAGCGGGAATTGAGCAGTTCTTC

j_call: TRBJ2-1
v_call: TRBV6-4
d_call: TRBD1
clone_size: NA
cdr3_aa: CASSDSGQETYNEQFF
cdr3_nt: TGTGCCAGCAGTGACTCCGGACAGGAGACATACAATGAGCAGTTCTTC

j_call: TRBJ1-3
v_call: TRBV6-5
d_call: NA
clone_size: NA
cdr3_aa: CASSYGDGSGNTIYF
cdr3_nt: TGTGCCAGCAGTTATGGCGACGGCTCTGGAAACACCATATATTTT

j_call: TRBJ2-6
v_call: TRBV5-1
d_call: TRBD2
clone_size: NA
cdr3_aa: CASSQTGLAGNVGANVLTF
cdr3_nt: TGCGCCAGCAGCCAAACCGGCCTAGCGGGAAATGTGGGGGCCAACGTCCTGACTTTC

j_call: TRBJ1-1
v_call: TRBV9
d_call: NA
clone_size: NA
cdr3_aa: CASTAGGGNTEAFF
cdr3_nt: TGTGCCAGCACCGCGGGCGGGGGGAACACTGAAGCTTTCTTT

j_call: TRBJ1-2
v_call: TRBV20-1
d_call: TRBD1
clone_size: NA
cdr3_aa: CSATGGGYTF
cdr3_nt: TGCAGTGCTACAGGGGGTGGCTACACCTTC

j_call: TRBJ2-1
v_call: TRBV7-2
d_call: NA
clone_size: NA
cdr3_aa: CASSLTRKNEQFF
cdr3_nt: TGTGCCAGCAGCTTAACGAGGAAAAATGAGCAGTTCTTC

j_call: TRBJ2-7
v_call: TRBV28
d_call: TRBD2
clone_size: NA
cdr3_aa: CASSWVGGSEQYF
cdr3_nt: TGTGCCAGCAGTTGGGTCGGGGGGAGCGAGCAGTACTTC

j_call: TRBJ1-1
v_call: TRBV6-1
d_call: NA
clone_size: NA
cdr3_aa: CASGGNTEAFF
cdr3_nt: TGTGCCTCCGGGGGGAACACTGAAGCTTTCTTT

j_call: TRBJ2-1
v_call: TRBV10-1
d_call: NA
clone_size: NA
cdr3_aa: CASSATFSYNEQFF
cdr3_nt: TGCGCCAGCAGTGCAACATTCTCCTACAATGAGCAGTTCTTC

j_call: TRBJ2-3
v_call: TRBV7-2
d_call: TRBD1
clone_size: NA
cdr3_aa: CASSGPPGTGGPDTQYF
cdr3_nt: TGTGCCAGCAGCGGTCCTCCCGGGACAGGGGGCCCAGATACGCAGTATTTT

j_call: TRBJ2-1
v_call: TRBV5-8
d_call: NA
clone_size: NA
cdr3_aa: CASSLSAEQFF
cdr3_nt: TGTGCCAGCAGCTTAAGTGCTGAGCAGTTCTTC

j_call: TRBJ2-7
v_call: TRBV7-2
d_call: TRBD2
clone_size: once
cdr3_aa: CASSPTLAGFSLEYF
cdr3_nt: TGTGCCAGCAGCCCTACACTAGCGGGATTTTCTTTGGAGTACTTC

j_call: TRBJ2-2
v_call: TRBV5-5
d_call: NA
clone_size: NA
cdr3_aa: CASSLDMTGIGELFF
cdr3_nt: TGTGCCAGCAGCTTGGATATGACCGGGATCGGGGAGCTGTTTTTT

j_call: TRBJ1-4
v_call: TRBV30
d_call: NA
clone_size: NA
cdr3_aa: CAWSGVGEKLFF
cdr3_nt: TGTGCCTGGAGTGGGGTGGGAGAGAAACTGTTTTTT

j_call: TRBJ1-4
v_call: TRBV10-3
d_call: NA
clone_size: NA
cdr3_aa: CAISEGASEKLFF
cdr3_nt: TGTGCCATCAGTGAGGGGGCTAGTGAAAAACTGTTTTTT

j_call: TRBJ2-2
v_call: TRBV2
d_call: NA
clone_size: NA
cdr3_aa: CASSEMSRVGGELFF
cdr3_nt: TGTGCCAGCAGTGAAATGTCCAGGGTAGGCGGGGAGCTGTTTTTT

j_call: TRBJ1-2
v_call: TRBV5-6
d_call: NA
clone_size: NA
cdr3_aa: CASSLQGYGYTF
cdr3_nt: TGTGCCAGCAGCTTGCAGGGTTATGGCTACACCTTC

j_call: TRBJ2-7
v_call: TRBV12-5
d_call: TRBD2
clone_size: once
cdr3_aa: CASGLIVTGGPVEQYF
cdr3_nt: TGTGCTAGTGGTTTGATAGTTACGGGAGGGCCGGTCGAGCAGTACTTC

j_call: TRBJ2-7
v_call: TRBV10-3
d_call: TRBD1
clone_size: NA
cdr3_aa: CAIGAGGPYEQYF
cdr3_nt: TGTGCCATCGGGGCAGGGGGCCCCTACGAGCAGTACTTC

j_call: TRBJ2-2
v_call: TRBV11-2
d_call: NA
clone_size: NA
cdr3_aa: CASSPNQMSPQGNTGELFF
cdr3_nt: TGTGCCAGCAGCCCCAATCAAATGAGCCCCCAGGGGAACACCGGGGAGCTGTTTTTT

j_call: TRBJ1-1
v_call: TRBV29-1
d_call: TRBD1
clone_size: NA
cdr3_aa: CSGKAGTGNTEAFF
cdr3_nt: TGCAGCGGAAAAGCCGGGACAGGGAACACTGAAGCTTTCTTT

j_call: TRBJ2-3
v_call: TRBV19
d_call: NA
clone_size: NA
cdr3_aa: CASSTTYTDTQYF
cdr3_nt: TGTGCCAGTAGTACGACTTACACAGATACGCAGTATTTT

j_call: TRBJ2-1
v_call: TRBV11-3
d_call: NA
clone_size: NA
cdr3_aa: CASSSRGTVYNEQFF
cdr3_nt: TGTGCCAGCAGCTCTCGCGGGACGGTGTACAATGAGCAGTTCTTC

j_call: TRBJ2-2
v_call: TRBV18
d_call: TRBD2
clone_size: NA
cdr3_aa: CASSPLSGANTGELFF
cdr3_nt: TGTGCCAGCTCACCACTTAGCGGGGCGAACACCGGGGAGCTGTTTTTT

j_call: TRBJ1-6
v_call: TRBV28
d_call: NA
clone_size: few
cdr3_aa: CASQGGSPLHF
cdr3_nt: TGTGCCAGCCAGGGAGGCTCACCCCTCCACTTT

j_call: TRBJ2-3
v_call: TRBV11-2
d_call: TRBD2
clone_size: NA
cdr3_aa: CASSSRLAGHTDTQYF
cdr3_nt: TGTGCCAGCAGCTCCCGACTAGCGGGGCACACAGATACGCAGTATTTT

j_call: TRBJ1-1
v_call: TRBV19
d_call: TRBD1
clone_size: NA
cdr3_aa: CATRTGFRAFF
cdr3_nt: TGTGCCACCAGGACAGGTTTTCGAGCTTTCTTT

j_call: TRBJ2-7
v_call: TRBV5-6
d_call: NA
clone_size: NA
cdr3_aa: CASSLQVSYEQYF
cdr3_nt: TGTGCCAGCAGCTTACAGGTTTCCTACGAGCAGTACTTC

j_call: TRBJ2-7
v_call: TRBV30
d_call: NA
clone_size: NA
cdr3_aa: CAWSGGAYEQYF
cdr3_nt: TGTGCCTGGAGTGGAGGAGCCTACGAGCAGTACTTC

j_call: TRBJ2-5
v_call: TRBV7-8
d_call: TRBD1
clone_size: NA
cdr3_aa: CASSLGDRVQETQYF
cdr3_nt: TGTGCCAGCAGCTTAGGTGACAGGGTCCAAGAGACCCAGTACTTC

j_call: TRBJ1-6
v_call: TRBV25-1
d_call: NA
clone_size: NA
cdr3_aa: CASSESGTIVRSPLHF
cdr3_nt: TGTGCCAGCAGTGAATCCGGCACCATTGTTAGGTCACCCCTCCACTTT